This T cell receptor (beta chain) was recorded in a study of blood T cell repertoires in COVID-19 (TCRdb year 2020). Broadly, across the study: Samples covering the acute and convalescent phases of COVID-19 were provided by collaborators in the United States, Italy and Spain. The material from the prospective study consisted of cDNA or gDNA derived from T cells, B-cell-depleted T cells, or PBMCs. Subjects who had been exposed to COVID-19, were actively infected with it, or had recovered from it provided the deeply sampled blood TCRbeta repertoires that made up the dataset. A freely available public database, intended as a resource for researchers studying the immune response to SARS-CoV-2, is where the repertoires were released. The samples were drawn from the first 160 participants of the ongoing ImmuneRACE study and from 950 to 1,500 subjects provided by 6 global collaborators. Nearly every sample came with metadata listing a de-identified subject ID, COVID-19 status, age in years and sex. Where HLA class I and class II types were available, the types were taken from metadata supplied by the sample provider, not from assay-based typing.

TCRbeta CDR3 regions were amplified from genomic DNA by means of the immunoSEQ Assay, a bias-controlled multiplex PCR. In the authors' own workflow: Within the assay, amplification of reference gene primers was used to estimate how many nucleated cells each sample contained. Sequence reads were collapsed and filtered to measure the absolute abundance of every unique TCRbeta CDR3 rearrangement. For each sample, productive Simpson clonality was calculated as the square root of Simpson's diversity index over productive rearrangements. Not all clones reach the TCRdb copy of this immuneACCESS table, which keeps in-frame sequences only. Checked studies attribute under half of the gap to unresolved V genes and leave the rest unexplained. V and J calls and clone size are given by that table; D and trimming were obtained from the DNA. Here the sample has some 240,000 clones; around 84% occur a single time. About 1.4% of the sample is taken by the ten largest.

Another Seattle source contributed samples from volunteer blood donors who had recovered from COVID-19. Whole blood was collected in K2EDTA tubes by collaborating institutions according to the institutions' own protocols. For TCRbeta analysis, collaborators shipped samples in one of three forms: frozen whole blood, isolated PBMCs, or DNA extracted from either of those sample types. About this clone itself: No antigen is known for it. No much larger clonotype is one base removed from it; base qualities were not supplied.

The study at large found these results: How much clinical and demographic metadata was included differed by source and by participant, and the metadata was provided uncurated.

This TCR was sampled from a woman aged 40 to 50 who had recovered from COVID-19. The sample consisted of peripheral blood.

The nucleotide sequence reads TGTGCCAGCAGCCAAGGGCGGATGAATGAAAAACTGTTTTTT. It encodes CASSQGRMNEKLFF. The V gene is TRBV3-1 (or the pseudogene TRBV3-2) and the J gene is TRBJ1-4; a confident D gene designation cannot be given. CDR1 LGHDT and CDR2 YNNKEL were looked up in the germline V gene (reference sequence). The CDR3 runs 14 residues from the cysteine to the phenylalanine. Here the CDR3 DNA is all that survives: 42 bases in frame from base 1. V is shortened by 1 base, J by 5 bases, and the region joining them spans 8 bases.